The TCR beta chain under discussion was sequenced for a study of beta chain features in type 1 diabetes (dated by TCRdb to 2016 to 2018). Turning to the overall study: Mean age, gender distribution, total cell number and subset yield were not different between patients and healthy donors. A total of roughly 98,000,000 sorted cells were examined across all samples, and RNA yield correlated strongly with the number of cells per subset. The study compared the TCRB repertoires of sorted circulating CD4+ T cell subsets in recently diagnosed type 1 diabetes patients with those in matched healthy donors. Regulatory and stem cell-like memory subsets were obtained from only 8 patients and about eight healthy donors, while naive and central memory subsets were obtained from all 28 donors. General study outcomes and caveats: Type 1 diabetes patients showed a moderate but significant shortening of TCRB CDR3 length in all four CD4+ subsets. Because cDNA was sequenced instead of genomic DNA, highly expressing activated cells could be over-represented, though the groups showed no difference in activation or CD3 levels. Because small numbers of individuals were included in the HLA sub-analyses, any influence of HLA type on TCRB rearrangement was left unresolved. PCR might favor shorter templates, but patient and control samples were amplified and corrected together, so any skew would affect both groups equally. Fewer insertions and more nucleotide deletions at VDJ recombination sites were observed in patients with type 1 diabetes, implying thymic rearrangement abnormalities. Naive, central memory and regulatory TCRB repertoires appeared to be more alike among patients than among healthy donors.

The entire isolated RNA was reverse transcribed using the High Capacity cDNA Reverse Transcription Kit, and thus expressed TCRB transcripts were sequenced. Naive, central memory and regulatory T cell samples underwent deep immunoSEQ sequencing, averaging around 3.9 million total reads per sample. After sorted cells were lysed in RLT buffer, RNA was extracted with DNase-treated RNeasy Micro or Mini kits, with the choice depending on cell number. Each cell subset was processed on its own to prevent cross-contamination, while patient and healthy donor samples were processed together. The immunoSEQ multiplex PCR was used to amplify TCRB sequences from cDNA, yielding 87-bp fragments that span the CDR3 region. Sequencing of the amplicons was done on the Illumina HiSeq platform. The authors' pipeline ran thus. Synthetic template baselines were used to correct PCR bias computationally, reads within Hamming distance 2 were collapsed together, and singletons that could not be merged were discarded. Reads were aligned against IMGT so that V, D and J genes, CDR3 length and insertions or deletions at six rearrangement sites could be assigned. Clonotype counts were normalized to sorted cell number within each subset before computing true diversity and Gini coefficients with the tcR R package. The overlap coefficient, calculated on TCRB nucleotide sequences, was used to measure repertoire sharing. Out-of-frame TCRB sequences from naive cells were analyzed as a proxy for the pre-selection repertoire. Sourced from immuneACCESS, this table was stored by TCRdb with only in-frame sequences that have V and J called. A share of the clones is absent; for the studies checked, an unresolved V gene accounts for under half, and the remainder has no known explanation. V and J calls and clone size come straight from that table; D and trimming were deduced from the DNA. In this sample the table shows approximately 270,000 clones, 13% to 15% of which occur a single time. In total, the top ten clones hold more than 0.015% of the sample.

In the germline V gene, CDR1 corresponds to SGHRS and CDR2 to YFSETQ. The CDR3 numbers 14 residues from cysteine through phenylalanine. Solely the CDR3 DNA is kept, with 42 bases framed from the first base. V drops 3 bases and J drops 1 base, leaving 11 bases in between. Each donor gave one peripheral blood draw, around 100 mL on average, collected into heparinised tubes. Naive, central memory, regulatory and stem cell-like memory CD4+ T cells were sorted on a BD FACSAria II using a panel including CD45RO, CCR7, CD25, CD127, CD95 and CD27. Every sorted population had a purity above 95%. PBMCs were separated immediately by Lymphoprep density gradient centrifugation and were stained directly, without being cultured. Samples were stained and sorted in pairs, with one healthy donor and one patient per experiment, so that batch effects were minimized. With regard to this clone: The antigen it recognizes is unknown. No base qualities exist here, and no much larger clone lies one base off it.

The material sequenced was naive CD4+ T cells from blood. Read against the paper, the sample's cell subset or site label means: true naive CD4+ T cells. This clonotype originated in a man aged 25-45 years with type 1 diabetes. The receptor chain draws on TRBV5-1 and TRBJ2-7; no confident D gene assignment can be made. The CDR3 protein: CASSSRRDSYEQYF. The bases read TGCGCCAGCAGCTCACGGAGAGATTCCTACGAGCAGTACTTC.